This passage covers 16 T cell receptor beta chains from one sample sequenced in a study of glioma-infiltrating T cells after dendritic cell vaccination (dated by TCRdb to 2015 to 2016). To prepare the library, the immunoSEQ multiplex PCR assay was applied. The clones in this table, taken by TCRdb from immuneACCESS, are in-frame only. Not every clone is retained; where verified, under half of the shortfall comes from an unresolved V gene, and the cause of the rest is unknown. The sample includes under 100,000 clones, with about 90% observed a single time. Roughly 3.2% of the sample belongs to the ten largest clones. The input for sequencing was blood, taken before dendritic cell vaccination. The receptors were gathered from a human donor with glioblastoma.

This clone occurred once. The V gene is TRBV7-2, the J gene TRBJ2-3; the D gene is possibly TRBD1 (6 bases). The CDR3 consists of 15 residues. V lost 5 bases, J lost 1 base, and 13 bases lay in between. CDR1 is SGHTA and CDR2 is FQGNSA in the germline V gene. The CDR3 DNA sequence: TGTGCCAGCAGCGTACAGGGTTATGGCACAGATACGCAGTATTTT. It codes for CASSVQGYGTDTQYF.

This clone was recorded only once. Written as DNA, the CDR3 is TGTGCCAGCAGCTTAGGCGTGGCGAGGAGGGTTCGCTACGAGCAGTACTTC. Protein sequence: CASSLGVARRVRYEQYF. The gene calls are TRBV7-9 and TRBJ2-7; weak D call: TRBD2 (6 bases). V was trimmed by 1 base and J by 3 bases, leaving 19 bases between them. CDR3 length: 17 amino acids. Germline-derived CDR1 and CDR2 are SEHNR and FQNEAQ (reference sequence).

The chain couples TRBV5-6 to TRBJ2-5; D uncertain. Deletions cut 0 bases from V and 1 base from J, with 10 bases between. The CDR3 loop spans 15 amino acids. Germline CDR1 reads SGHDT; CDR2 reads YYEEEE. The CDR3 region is CASSLAGRFQETQYF. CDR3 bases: TGTGCCAGCAGCTTGGCCGGCAGGTTCCAAGAGACCCAGTACTTC.

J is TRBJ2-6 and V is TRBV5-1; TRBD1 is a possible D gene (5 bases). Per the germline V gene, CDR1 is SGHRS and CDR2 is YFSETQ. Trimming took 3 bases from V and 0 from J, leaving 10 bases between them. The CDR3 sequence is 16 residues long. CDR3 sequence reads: CASSWGGPSGANVLTF. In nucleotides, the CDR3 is TGCGCCAGCAGCTGGGGCGGACCCTCTGGGGCCAACGTCCTGACTTTC.

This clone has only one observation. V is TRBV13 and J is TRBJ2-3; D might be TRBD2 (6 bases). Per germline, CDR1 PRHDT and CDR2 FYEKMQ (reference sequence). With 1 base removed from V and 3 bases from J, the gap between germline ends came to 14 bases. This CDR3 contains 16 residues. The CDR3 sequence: CASSLAEVLATDTQYF. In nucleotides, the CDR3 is TGTGCCAGCAGCTTAGCAGAGGTTCTAGCGACAGATACGCAGTATTTT.

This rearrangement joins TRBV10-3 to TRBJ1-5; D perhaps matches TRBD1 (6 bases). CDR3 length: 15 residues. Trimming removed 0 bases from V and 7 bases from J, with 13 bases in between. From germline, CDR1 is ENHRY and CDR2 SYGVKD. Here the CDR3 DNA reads TGTGCCATCAGTGAGTCGGGGGGGGCTCGGCAGCCCCAGCATTTT. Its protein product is CAISESGGARQPQHF.

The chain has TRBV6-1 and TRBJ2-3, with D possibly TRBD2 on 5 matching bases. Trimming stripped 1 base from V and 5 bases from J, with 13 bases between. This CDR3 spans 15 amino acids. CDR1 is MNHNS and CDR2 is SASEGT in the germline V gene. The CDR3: CASSEGGWSGDTQYF. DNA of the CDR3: TGTGCCAGCAGTGAAGGAGGTTGGAGCGGAGATACGCAGTATTTT.

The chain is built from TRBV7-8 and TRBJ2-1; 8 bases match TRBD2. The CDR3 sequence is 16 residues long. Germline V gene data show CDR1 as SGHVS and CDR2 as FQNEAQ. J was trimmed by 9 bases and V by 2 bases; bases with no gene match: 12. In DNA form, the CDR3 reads TGTGCCAGCAGCTTACCGGGACTAGAGGCCAGGGGTGAGCAGTTCTTC. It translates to CASSLPGLEARGEQFF.

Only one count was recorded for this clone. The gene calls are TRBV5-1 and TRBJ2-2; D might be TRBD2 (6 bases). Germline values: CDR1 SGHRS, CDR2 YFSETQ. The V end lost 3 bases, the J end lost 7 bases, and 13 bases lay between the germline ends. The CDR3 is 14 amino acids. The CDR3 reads CASSSTWGGGELFF. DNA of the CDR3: TGCGCCAGCAGCTCGACGTGGGGAGGCGGGGAGCTGTTTTTT.

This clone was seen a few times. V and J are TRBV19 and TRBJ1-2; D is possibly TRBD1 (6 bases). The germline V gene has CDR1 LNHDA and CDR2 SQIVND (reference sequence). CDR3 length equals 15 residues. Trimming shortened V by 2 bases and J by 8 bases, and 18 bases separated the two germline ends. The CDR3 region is CASSISGQSVWGYTF. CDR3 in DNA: TGTGCCAGTAGTATAAGCGGACAGAGCGTCTGGGGCTACACCTTC.

The CDR3 sequence: CAWSVVWANQPQHF. The CDR3 bases are TGTGCCTGGAGTGTAGTGTGGGCTAATCAGCCCCAGCATTTT. The chain recombines TRBV30 with TRBJ1-5; D call uncertain. V lost 0 bases to trimming and J lost 4 bases, with 10 bases between them. The CDR3 length is 14 residues. Germline V gene lookup returns CDR1 GTSNPN and CDR2 SVGIG (reference sequence).

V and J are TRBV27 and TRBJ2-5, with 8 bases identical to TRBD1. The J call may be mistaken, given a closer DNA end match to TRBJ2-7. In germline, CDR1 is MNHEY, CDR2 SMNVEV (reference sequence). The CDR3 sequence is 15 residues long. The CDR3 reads CASSLSRGRFGEQYF. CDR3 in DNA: TGTGCCAGCAGTCTGAGCAGGGGGCGCTTTGGCGAGCAGTACTTC.

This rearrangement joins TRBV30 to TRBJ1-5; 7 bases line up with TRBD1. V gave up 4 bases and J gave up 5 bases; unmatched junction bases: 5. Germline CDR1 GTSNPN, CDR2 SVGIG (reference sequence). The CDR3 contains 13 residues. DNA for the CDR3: TGTGCCTGGAAGGACAGGTGGGATCAGCCCCAGCATTTT. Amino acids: CAWKDRWDQPQHF. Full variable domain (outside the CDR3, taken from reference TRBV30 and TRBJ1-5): SQTIHQWPATLVQPVGSPLSLECTVEGTSNPNLYWYRQAAGRGLQLLFYSVGIGQISSEVPQNLSASRPQDRQFILSSKKLLLSDSGFYLCAWKDRWDQPQHFGDGTRLSIL.

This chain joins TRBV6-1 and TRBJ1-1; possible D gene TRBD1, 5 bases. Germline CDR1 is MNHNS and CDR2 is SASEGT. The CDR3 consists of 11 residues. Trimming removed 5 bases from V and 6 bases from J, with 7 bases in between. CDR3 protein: CASSQGPEAFF. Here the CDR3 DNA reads TGTGCCAGCAGTCAGGGCCCTGAAGCTTTCTTT.

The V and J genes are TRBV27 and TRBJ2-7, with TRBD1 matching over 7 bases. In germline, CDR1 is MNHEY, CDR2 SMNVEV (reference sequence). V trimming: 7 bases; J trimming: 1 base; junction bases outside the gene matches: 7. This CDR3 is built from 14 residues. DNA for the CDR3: TGTGCCAGCACGCGAACAGGGGCTTCCTACGAGCAGTACTTC. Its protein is CASTRTGASYEQYF.

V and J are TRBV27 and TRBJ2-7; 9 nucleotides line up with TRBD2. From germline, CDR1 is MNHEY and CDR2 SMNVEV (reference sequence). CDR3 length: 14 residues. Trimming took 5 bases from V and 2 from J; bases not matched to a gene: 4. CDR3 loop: CASSLAGGPYEQYF. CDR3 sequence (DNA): TGTGCCAGCAGTCTGGCGGGAGGGCCCTACGAGCAGTACTTC.